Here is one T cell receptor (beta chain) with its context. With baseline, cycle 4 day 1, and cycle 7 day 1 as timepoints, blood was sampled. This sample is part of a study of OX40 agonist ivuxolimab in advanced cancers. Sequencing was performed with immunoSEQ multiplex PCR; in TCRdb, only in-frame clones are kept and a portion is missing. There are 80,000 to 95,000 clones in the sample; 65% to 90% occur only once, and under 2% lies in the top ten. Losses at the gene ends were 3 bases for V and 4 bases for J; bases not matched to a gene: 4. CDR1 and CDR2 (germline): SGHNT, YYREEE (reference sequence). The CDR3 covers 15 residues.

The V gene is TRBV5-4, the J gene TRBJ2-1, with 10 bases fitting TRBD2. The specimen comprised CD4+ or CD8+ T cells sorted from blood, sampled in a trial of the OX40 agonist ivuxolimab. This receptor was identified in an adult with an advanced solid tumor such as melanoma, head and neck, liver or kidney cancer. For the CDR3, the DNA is TGTGCCAGCAGCTCCGAGCGGGGGGGATACAATGAGCAGTTCTTC. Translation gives CASSSERGGYNEQFF.